The rows below give T cell receptor beta chains drawn from one sample of a study of T cell responses to AZD1222 COVID-19 vaccine. Repertoires were generated with immunoSEQ multiplex PCR, while TCRdb's copy carries only in-frame clones and drops some. The sample has around 200,000 clones; roughly 92% are singletons. The source was peripheral blood, collected 28 days after the second AZD1222 dose. Every receptor here comes from an adult who received the AZD1222 COVID-19 vaccine. Both conserved end residues are part of each CDR3. A D gene is named only where the DNA matches it firmly. Some rows mark clone size as missing; the rest say once, few, many or name a class of expanded clone.

TGTGCCATCAGTCCCGAAGGGAGCGGCACCTACGAGCAGTACTTC	CAISPEGSGTYEQYF	TRBJ2-7	.	.	TRBV10-3
TGTGCCACCCAATCGGTCCCATCTAACTATGGCTACACCTTC	CATQSVPSNYGYTF	TRBJ1-2	.	.	TRBV5-6
TGTGCCAGCAGCTGGGGGACAGGGCAAGAGACCCAGTACTTC	CASSWGTGQETQYF	TRBJ2-5	.	TRBD1	TRBV5-5
TGTGCCAGCAGTTTTTCAGGACAGGGGTATAACAATGAGCAGTTCTTC	CASSFSGQGYNNEQFF	TRBJ2-1	.	TRBD1	TRBV27
TGTGCCAGCAGTTCCGGGACAGCTGCTAACTATGGCTACACCTTC	CASSSGTAANYGYTF	TRBJ1-2	.	TRBD1	TRBV28
TGTGCCAGCTCGACCCAGGTGACAGACACAGATACGCAGTATTTT	CASSTQVTDTDTQYF	TRBJ2-3	.	.	TRBV18
TGTGCCAGCAGCTCGTTCTACAATCAGCCCCAGCATTTT	CASSSFYNQPQHF	TRBJ1-5	.	.	TRBV11-2
TGTGCCAGACCGAGGCGAGAGCGGGGAGGGTTAGGTCCGCAGTATTTT	CARPRRERGGLGPQYF	TRBJ2-3	.	TRBD2	TRBV7-2
TGTGCCAGCAGTTTTCCTCGTCGGCCCCTCCACTTT	CASSFPRRPLHF	TRBJ1-6	.	.	TRBV12-3/TRBV12-4
TGTGCCAGCAGTTATCTGGGACTCAACACTGAAGCTTTCTTT	CASSYLGLNTEAFF	TRBJ1-1	.	.	TRBV6-2/TRBV6-3
TGTGCCATCAGTGAGGCGAGGGTATTGGACACTGAAGCTTTCTTT	CAISEARVLDTEAFF	TRBJ1-1	.	.	TRBV10-3
TGTGCCAGCAGAAGGACAGGGTTAGCCGGGGAGCTGTTTTTT	CASRRTGLAGELFF	TRBJ2-2	.	TRBD1	TRBV28
TGTGCCAGCAGCTTAGCCCCAGGGTCCTGGTCCCTCCACTTT	CASSLAPGSWSLHF	TRBJ1-6	once	.	TRBV7-6
TGCGCCAGCAGCCAAGATAACTCTGGAAACACCATATATTTT	CASSQDNSGNTIYF	TRBJ1-3	.	.	TRBV4-3
TGTGCCAGCCGTTTGGGTGGTACGCAGTATTTT	CASRLGGTQYF	TRBJ2-3	.	.	TRBV19
TGTGCCAGCACCTTCACCCCCCCCGGGAGGGGATACATGAACAGGAACACCGGGGAGCTGTTTTTT	CASTFTPPGRGYMNRNTGELFF	TRBJ2-2	.	TRBD2	TRBV28
TGTGCCAGCAGCTTAGCGAAGAACACTGAAGCTTTCTTT	CASSLAKNTEAFF	TRBJ1-1	.	.	TRBV7-2
TGTGCCAGCAGCGCCCCGATTCACAGGGGTCAGTTCTTC	CASSAPIHRGQFF	TRBJ2-1	.	TRBD1	TRBV5-6
TGTGCCAGCAGTTTTAATTTAGGGGGCGGAGTAGCGTACTTC	CASSFNLGGGVAYF	TRBJ2-7	.	TRBD1	TRBV28
TGTGCCAGCAGCTTAGATCATAGATACGAGCAGTACTTC	CASSLDHRYEQYF	TRBJ2-7	.	.	TRBV7-6
TGCGCCAGCAGTCAATCGCGGGACGGAAACACTGAAGCTTTCTTT	CASSQSRDGNTEAFF	TRBJ1-1	.	.	TRBV23-1
TGTGCCAGCAGCTTAGGTGGAACCGGGGAGCTGTTTTTT	CASSLGGTGELFF	TRBJ2-2	.	.	TRBV7-2
TGTGCCAGCAGCGTAGATCATAGCGGGACAGAAGCTTTCTTT	CASSVDHSGTEAFF	TRBJ1-1	.	.	TRBV9
TGTGCCAGCAGTTACCAGGGGGCCATATCTGGGGCCAACGTCCTGACTTTC	CASSYQGAISGANVLTF	TRBJ2-6	.	TRBD1	TRBV6-2/TRBV6-3
TGTGCCAGCAGTCTCCCCTCAGGGTTTACTGAAGCTTTCTTT	CASSLPSGFTEAFF	TRBJ1-1	.	.	TRBV6-6
TGCAGCGTTGCCGGGGAAGCCAACCAGCCCCAGCATTTT	CSVAGEANQPQHF	TRBJ1-5	.	.	TRBV29-1
TGTGCCAGCAGTTACTCGGAAACCCACTATGGCTACACCTTC	CASSYSETHYGYTF	TRBJ1-2	.	.	TRBV6-5
TGTGCCAGCAGCTCCCCAGCAGATACTAATGAAAAACTGTTTTTT	CASSSPADTNEKLFF	TRBJ1-4	.	.	TRBV11-3
TGTGCCAGCTCGTACAGATCCACAGGGACGAACACTGAAGCTTTCTTT	CASSYRSTGTNTEAFF	TRBJ1-1	.	.	TRBV18
TGCGCCAGCAGCCAGGGACAAAATCTCTATGGCTACACCTTC	CASSQGQNLYGYTF	TRBJ1-2	.	.	TRBV4-1
TGTGCCAGCAGCTTGGCGTCGACTAGTCGAGATACGCAGTATTTT	CASSLASTSRDTQYF	TRBJ2-3	.	.	TRBV5-4
TGTGCCAGCAGCGGGGGACAGTCGGTCCTTCTTCATGGCTACACCTTC	CASSGGQSVLLHGYTF	TRBJ1-2	.	TRBD1	TRBV9
TGTGCCAGCAGCCGGGGGCAGGGGAGGGACACTGAAGCTTTCTTT	CASSRGQGRDTEAFF	TRBJ1-1	.	.	TRBV7-9
TGTGCCAGCAGTGACCCGGGACAGCACAATGAGCAGTTCTTC	CASSDPGQHNEQFF	TRBJ2-1	.	TRBD1	TRBV25-1
TGTGCCAGTAGTATAGGCCGAGGGGAGTTGAGCAATCAGCCCCAGCATTTT	CASSIGRGELSNQPQHF	TRBJ1-5	.	.	TRBV19
TGTGCCAGTTCCTCACCCTCGGGGGGGGGTTTGACTGAAAAACTGTTTTTT	CASSSPSGGGLTEKLFF	TRBJ1-4	.	.	TRBV19
TGCGCCAGCAGCCAAGCGAAAACGGTGGCTTACAATGAGCAGTTCTTC	CASSQAKTVAYNEQFF	TRBJ2-1	.	.	TRBV4-1
TGTGCCATCCTGGACAGGGGGAACTACGAGCAGTACTTC	CAILDRGNYEQYF	TRBJ2-7	.	TRBD1	TRBV28
TGTGCCAGCAGCAATCCCGGGAGAGAGGTCTACGAGCAGTACTTC	CASSNPGREVYEQYF	TRBJ2-7	.	.	TRBV11-3
TGTGCCAGCAGTGTTAGCCAGCCCAAGTACTTC	CASSVSQPKYF	TRBJ2-4	.	.	TRBV2
TGTGCCAGCAGTGAACTGACAGGGGGCTCCTACGAGCAGTACTTC	CASSELTGGSYEQYF	TRBJ2-7	.	TRBD1	TRBV6-1